This T cell receptor beta chain appears in the sequencing data of a study of blood T cell repertoires in COVID-19. In the study overall: Samples representing acute and convalescent COVID-19 were sourced from the United States, Italy and Spain. T cells, B-cell-depleted T cells, or PBMCs provided the cDNA or gDNA that served as material.

During active infection, Seattle patients enrolled and were then monitored through disease. V was trimmed by 2 bases and J by 8 bases, leaving 7 bases between them. This CDR3 is 11 amino acids long. Germline CDR1 and CDR2: SQVTM and ANQGSEA. Original processing notes: Reference gene primer amplification gave nucleated cell count estimates. Clones were sequenced by immunoSEQ multiplex PCR, and TCRdb holds only the in-frame ones, with some missing. That table furnishes V, J and clone size, whereas the DNA furnished D and trimming. The sample consists of roughly 330,000 clones, about nine tenths of them appearing once.

The specimen was peripheral blood. J is TRBJ2-1 and V is TRBV29-1; the D is unclear. The clonotype originates from a man aged 25-40 years with COVID-19, enrolled during active disease. For the CDR3, the DNA is TGCAGCGTTGAACGCTCGGATGAGCAGTTCTTC. It translates to CSVERSDEQFF.